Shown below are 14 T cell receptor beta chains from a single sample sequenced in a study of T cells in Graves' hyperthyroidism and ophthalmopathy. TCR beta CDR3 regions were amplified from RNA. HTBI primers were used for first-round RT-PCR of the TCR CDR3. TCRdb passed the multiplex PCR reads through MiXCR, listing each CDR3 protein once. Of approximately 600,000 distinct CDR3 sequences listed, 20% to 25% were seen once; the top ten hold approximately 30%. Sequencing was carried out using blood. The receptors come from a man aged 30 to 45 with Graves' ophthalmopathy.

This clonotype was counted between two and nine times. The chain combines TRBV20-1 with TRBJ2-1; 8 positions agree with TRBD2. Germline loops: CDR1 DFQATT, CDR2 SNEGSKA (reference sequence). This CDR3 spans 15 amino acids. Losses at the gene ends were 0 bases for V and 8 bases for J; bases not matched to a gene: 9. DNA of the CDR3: TGCAGTGCTAGAGATCGGGAGGGAGTTTATCATGAGCAGTTCTTC. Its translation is CSARDREGVYHEQFF.

DNA of the CDR3: TGCAGTGCTTCCCGACAGGGGCAAGCCTACGAGCAGTACTTC. It is translated as CSASRQGQAYEQYF. The rearrangement uses TRBV20-1 and TRBJ2-7; 8 bases fit TRBD1. Trimming cost V 5 bases and J 2 bases; bases outside gene matches: 8. The length of the CDR3 is 14 residues. The germline V gene encodes CDR1 DFQATT and CDR2 SNEGSKA (reference sequence).

The chain's CDR3 is CASTPRTNYNEQFF. The CDR3 coding sequence is TGTGCCAGCACCCCGAGGACCAACTACAATGAGCAGTTCTTC. This chain joins TRBV9 and TRBJ2-1; no clear D. Germline V CDR1 and CDR2: SGDLS, YYNGEE. Between the trimmed V and J ends, which lost 6 bases and 3 bases, there was a span of 13 bases. The CDR3 length is 14 residues. Filled out from reference TRBV9 and TRBJ2-1, the complete variable domain reads DSGVTQTPKHLITATGQRVTLRCSPRSGDLSVYWYQQSLDQGLQFLIQYYNGEERAKGNILERFSAQQFPDLHSELNLSSLELGDSALYFCASTPRTNYNEQFFGPGTRLTVL.

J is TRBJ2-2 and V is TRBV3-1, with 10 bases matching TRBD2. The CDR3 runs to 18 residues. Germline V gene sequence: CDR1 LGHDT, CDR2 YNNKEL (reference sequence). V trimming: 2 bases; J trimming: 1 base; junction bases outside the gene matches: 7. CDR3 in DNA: TGTGCCAGCAGCCAAACCCTTCGACTAGCGGGGAACACCGGGGAGCTGTTTTTT. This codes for CASSQTLRLAGNTGELFF.

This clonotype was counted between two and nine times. The CDR3 DNA sequence: TGTGCCAGCAGTTTAAGCAGGGTCTATAATTCACCCCTCCACTTT. Translating it yields CASSLSRVYNSPLHF. The rearrangement links TRBV27 to TRBJ1-6; D perhaps matches TRBD1 (5 bases). The CDR3 length is 15 residues. Germline V gene data show CDR1 as MNHEY and CDR2 as SMNVEV (reference sequence). Trimming took off 2 bases at V and 3 bases at J, with 8 bases between the two ends.

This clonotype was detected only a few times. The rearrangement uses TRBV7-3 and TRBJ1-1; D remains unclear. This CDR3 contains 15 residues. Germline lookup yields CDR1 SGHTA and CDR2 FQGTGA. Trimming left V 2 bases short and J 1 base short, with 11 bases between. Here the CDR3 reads CASSLDEWWNTEAFF. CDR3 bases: TGTGCCAGCAGCTTAGATGAGTGGTGGAACACTGAAGCTTTCTTT.

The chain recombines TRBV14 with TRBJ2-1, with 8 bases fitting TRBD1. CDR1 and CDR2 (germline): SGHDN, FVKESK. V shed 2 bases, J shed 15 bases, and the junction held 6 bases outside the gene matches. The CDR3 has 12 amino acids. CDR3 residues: CASSQRWDRRFF. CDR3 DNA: TGTGCCAGCAGCCAACGTTGGGACAGGAGGTTCTTC.

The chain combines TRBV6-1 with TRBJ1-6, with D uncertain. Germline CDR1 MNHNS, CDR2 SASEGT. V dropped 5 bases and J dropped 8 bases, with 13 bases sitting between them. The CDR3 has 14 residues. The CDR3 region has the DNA TGTGCCAGCAGTCAAGAGCTCCTGTATTCACCCCTCCACTTT. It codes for CASSQELLYSPLHF.

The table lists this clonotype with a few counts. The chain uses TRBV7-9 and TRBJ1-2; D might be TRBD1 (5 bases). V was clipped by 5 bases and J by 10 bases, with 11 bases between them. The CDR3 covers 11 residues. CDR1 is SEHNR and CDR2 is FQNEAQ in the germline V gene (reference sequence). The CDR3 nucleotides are TGTGCCAGCAGCAGCCGGGACCTCTACACCTTC. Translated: CASSSRDLYTF.

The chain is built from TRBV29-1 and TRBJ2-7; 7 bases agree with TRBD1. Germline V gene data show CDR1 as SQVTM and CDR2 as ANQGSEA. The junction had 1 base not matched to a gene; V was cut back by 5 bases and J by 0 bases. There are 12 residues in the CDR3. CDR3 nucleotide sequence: TGCAGCGTTAAGGGGGCCTCCTACGAGCAGTACTTC. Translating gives CSVKGASYEQYF.

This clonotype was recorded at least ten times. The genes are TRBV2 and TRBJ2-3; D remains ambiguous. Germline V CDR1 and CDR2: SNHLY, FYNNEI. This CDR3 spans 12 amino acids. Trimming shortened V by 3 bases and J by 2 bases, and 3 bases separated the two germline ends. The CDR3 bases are TGTGCCAGCAGTGAGAACACAGATACGCAGTATTTT. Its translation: CASSENTDTQYF.

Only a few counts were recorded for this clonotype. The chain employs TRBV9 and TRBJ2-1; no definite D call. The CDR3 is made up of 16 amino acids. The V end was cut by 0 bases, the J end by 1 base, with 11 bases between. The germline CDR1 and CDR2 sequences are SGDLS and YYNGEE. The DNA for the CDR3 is TGTGCCAGCAGCGTAGTGGCCCTCCCGTCCTACAATGAGCAGTTCTTC. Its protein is CASSVVALPSYNEQFF.

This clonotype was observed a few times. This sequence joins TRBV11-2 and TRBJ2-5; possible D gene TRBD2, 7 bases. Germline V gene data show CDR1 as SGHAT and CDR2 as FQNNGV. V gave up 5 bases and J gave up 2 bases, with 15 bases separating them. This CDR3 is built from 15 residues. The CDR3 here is CASSQEGGGQETQYF. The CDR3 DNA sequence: TGTGCCAGCAGCCAAGAGGGGGGAGGGCAAGAGACCCAGTACTTC.

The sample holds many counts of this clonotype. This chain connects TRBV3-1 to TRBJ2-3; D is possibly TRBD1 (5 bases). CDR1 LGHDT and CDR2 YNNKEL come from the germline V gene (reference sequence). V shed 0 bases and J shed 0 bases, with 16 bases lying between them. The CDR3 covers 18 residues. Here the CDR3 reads CASSQDFSGHQSTDTQYF. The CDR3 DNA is TGTGCCAGCAGCCAAGATTTCTCCGGACACCAGAGCACAGATACGCAGTATTTT.